This entry lists 20 T cell receptor beta chains sequenced from one sample in a study of blood T cell repertoires in COVID-19. The data were produced by immunoSEQ multiplex PCR, yet TCRdb's version contains in-frame clones alone and is incomplete. This table has 250,000 to 300,000 clones, 70% to 90% appearing once. The sample taken for sequencing was peripheral blood. The origin of the receptors is an older woman with acute or convalescent COVID-19.

The sample holds one count of this clone. The chain recombines TRBV5-4 with TRBJ1-1; 8 bases match TRBD1. The CDR3 loop spans 14 amino acids. V dropped 3 bases and J dropped 6; count of bases not matched to a gene: 7. Per the germline V gene, CDR1 is SGHNT and CDR2 is YYREEE (reference sequence). The CDR3 sequence is CASSSRGRGAEAFF. The CDR3 DNA reads TGTGCCAGCAGCTCCAGGGGGCGTGGGGCTGAAGCTTTCTTT.

The V and J genes are TRBV9 and TRBJ2-6, with 8 bases matching TRBD1. The V segment lost 0 bases and the J segment 0 bases; nucleotides outside the gene matches: 8. CDR1 and CDR2 (germline): SGDLS, YYNGEE. The CDR3 has 19 residues. The CDR3 DNA reads TGTGCCAGCAGCGTAGATCCAAGGACAGGGAGCTCTGGGGCCAACGTCCTGACTTTC. Amino acids: CASSVDPRTGSSGANVLTF.

Remarks on this clone: Different DNA sequences within this sample yield the same CDR3. The chain recombines TRBV28 with TRBJ1-5; TRBD1 might be the D (5 bases). Germline-derived CDR1 and CDR2 are MDHEN and SYDVKM. V was shortened by 2 bases and J by 1 base, with 9 bases between the two germline ends. This CDR3 region has 15 residues. The CDR3 DNA reads TGTGCCAGCAGTTTACGGGGGGGAAGCAATCAGCCCCAGCATTTT. It encodes CASSLRGGSNQPQHF.

V and J are TRBV30 and TRBJ1-2, with 7 positions matching TRBD1. V lost 5 bases and J lost 3; bases outside the gene matches: 6. From germline, CDR1 is GTSNPN and CDR2 SVGIG (reference sequence). This CDR3 has 13 amino acids. CDR3 protein: CAWALDRDYGYTF. The CDR3 DNA reads as TGTGCCTGGGCTCTCGACAGGGACTATGGCTACACCTTC.

V and J are TRBV2 and TRBJ1-5, with D possibly being TRBD1 (5 bases). CDR1 is SNHLY, CDR2 FYNNEI, per germline. The V end lost 7 bases, the J end lost 0 bases, and 7 bases lay between the germline ends. CDR3 length equals 13 residues. Written as DNA, the CDR3 is TGTGCCAGCACCAGGGATAGCAATCAGCCCCAGCATTTT. Translation: CASTRDSNQPQHF.

The chain has TRBV11-2 and TRBJ1-2; TRBD1 matches 8 bases. The CDR3 extends over 15 amino acids. V shed 4 bases, J shed 7 bases, and the junction held 11 bases outside the gene matches. From germline, CDR1 is SGHAT and CDR2 FQNNGV. The CDR3 loop is CASSSQQGALFGYTF. CDR3 nucleotides: TGTGCCAGCAGCTCACAGCAGGGGGCTCTTTTTGGCTACACCTTC.

The genes are TRBV2 and TRBJ2-7; 7 bases align to TRBD2. CDR1 is SNHLY and CDR2 is FYNNEI in the germline V gene. There are 13 residues in the CDR3. V shed 6 bases and J 5 bases; nucleotides not matched to a gene: 7. CDR3 coding DNA: TGTGCCAGCAGGGCGGGAGAAGTCCACGAGCAGTACTTC. This encodes CASRAGEVHEQYF.

The chain has TRBV11-3 and TRBJ2-1, with TRBD2 matching over 12 bases. The CDR3 is 17 amino acids. Trimming cost V 1 base and J 4 bases; bases outside gene matches: 5. Germline values: CDR1 SGHNT, CDR2 YENEEA. The CDR3 region is CASSLAATSGGYNEQFF. CDR3 DNA: TGTGCCAGCAGCTTAGCTGCGACTAGCGGGGGATACAATGAGCAGTTCTTC. Full variable domain (missing parts from reference TRBV11-3 and TRBJ2-1): EAGVVQSPRYKIIEKKQPVAFWCNPISGHNTLYWYLQNLGQGPELLIRYENEEAVDDSQLPKDRFSAERLKGVDSTLKIQPAELGDSAVYLCASSLAATSGGYNEQFFGPGTRLTVL.

This rearrangement joins TRBV18 to TRBJ1-5, with 7 bases lining up with TRBD1. Germline V CDR1 and CDR2: KGHSH, LQKENI. The CDR3 is made up of 16 amino acids. Trimming at V came to 6 bases and at J to 5 bases, leaving 13 bases not matched to a gene. The CDR3 region is CASSPSDRVGDQPQHF. CDR3 in DNA: TGTGCCAGCTCCCCTTCCGACAGGGTTGGTGATCAGCCCCAGCATTTT.

The chain recombines TRBV4-2 with TRBJ1-1; D is possibly TRBD1 (6 bases). Germline V CDR1 and CDR2: LGHNA, YNFKEQ. V was trimmed by 0 bases and J by 7 bases, leaving 15 bases between them. This CDR3 spans 15 amino acids. The CDR3 here is CASSQDLAGAREAFF. The CDR3 nucleotides read TGTGCCAGCAGCCAAGATCTAGCAGGGGCGCGTGAAGCTTTCTTT.

The chain uses TRBV7-2 and TRBJ2-5, with 10 bases fitting TRBD2. There are 14 residues in the CDR3. CDR1 SGHTA and CDR2 FQGNSA come from the germline V gene. The V and J ends lost 3 bases and 5 bases, in that order; junction bases with no gene match: 3. The CDR3 is CASSLGLALETQYF. The CDR3, as DNA: TGTGCCAGCAGCTTGGGACTAGCGTTGGAGACCCAGTACTTC.

The chain links TRBV5-8 to TRBJ1-5; unclear D gene. The CDR3 runs 15 residues. V lost 1 base and J lost 0, with 8 bases in between. Germline V CDR1 and CDR2: SGHTS, YDEGEE. CDR3 loop: CASSLSGYSNQPQHF. The CDR3 bases are TGTGCCAGCAGCTTGTCGGGATATAGCAATCAGCCCCAGCATTTT.

The CDR3 coding sequence is TGTGCCAGCAGCTTGGTGGGGACAGGGGTCACCGGGGAGCTGTTTTTT. It codes for CASSLVGTGVTGELFF. The rearrangement links TRBV5-6 to TRBJ2-2; 10 nucleotides agree with TRBD1. The CDR3 length is 16 residues. Germline CDR1 is SGHDT and CDR2 is YYEEEE. J was trimmed by 4 bases and V by 0 bases; bases with no gene match: 3. Variable domain in full (rest from reference TRBV5-6 and TRBJ2-2): DAGVTQSPTHLIKTRGQQVTLRCSPKSGHDTVSWYQQALGQGPQFIFQYYEEEERQRGNFPDRFSGHQFPNYSSELNVNALLLGDSALYLCASSLVGTGVTGELFFGEGSRLTVL.

CDR3: CASSSRTSGSTDTQYF. The CDR3 region has the DNA TGTGCCAGCAGCTCGAGGACTAGCGGTAGCACAGATACGCAGTATTTT. The rearrangement links TRBV7-3 to TRBJ2-3, with 10 bases that match TRBD2. V was pared by 4 bases and J by 0 bases, with 4 bases of the junction left unmatched. The CDR3 totals 16 residues. In germline, CDR1 is SGHTA, CDR2 FQGTGA.

The J gene is TRBJ1-1, the V gene TRBV5-1, with 10 bases aligning to TRBD1. V was pared by 5 bases and J by 2 bases, with 12 bases of the junction left unmatched. Germline CDR1 is SGHRS and CDR2 is YFSETQ. The CDR3 is made up of 17 amino acids. CDR3 residues: CASSRGDRGRVNTEAFF. Here the CDR3 DNA reads TGCGCCAGCAGTCGTGGAGACAGGGGGCGCGTAAACACTGAAGCTTTCTTT.

In its sample, this clone was seen a few times. DNA of the CDR3: TGTGCCAGCAGCTTATCATCTCAGACAGGCTACTCCTACAATGAGCAGTTCTTC. Its translation is CASSLSSQTGYSYNEQFF. J is TRBJ2-1 and V is TRBV7-8; possibly TRBD1 for D (6 bases). The germline V and J ends were trimmed by 2 bases and 0 bases, with 17 bases remaining between them. The CDR3 runs to 18 residues. The germline CDR1 and CDR2 sequences are SGHVS and FQNEAQ.

The sample holds one count of this clone. The rearrangement uses TRBV29-1 and TRBJ2-1; possible D gene TRBD2, 5 bases. The CDR3 has 14 amino acids. CDR1 and CDR2 from the germline V gene are SQVTM and ANQGSEA. Between the trimmed V and J ends, which lost 3 bases and 4 bases, there was a span of 13 bases. CDR3 sequence reads: CSVEGRTVYNEQFF. DNA for the CDR3: TGCAGCGTTGAGGGGAGAACCGTTTACAATGAGCAGTTCTTC.

The V and J genes are TRBV6-1 and TRBJ2-3, with D unresolved. The V and J ends lost 3 bases and 2 bases respectively, with 12 bases between them. Germline V CDR1 and CDR2: MNHNS, SASEGT. This CDR3 contains 15 residues. The CDR3 loop reads CASSENWRITDTQYF. CDR3 sequence (DNA): TGTGCCAGCAGTGAGAATTGGCGGATCACAGATACGCAGTATTTT.

The gene calls are TRBV10-3 and TRBJ2-3; D is unclear. With 3 bases removed from V and 6 bases from J, the gap between germline ends came to 7 bases. The CDR3 length is 12 residues. Germline CDR1 reads ENHRY; CDR2 reads SYGVKD. CDR3 nucleotide sequence: TGTGCCATCAGTGAACTGTCCGATACGCAGTATTTT. Its translation is CAISELSDTQYF.

The chain employs TRBV27 and TRBJ1-1, with D unresolved. Deletions cut 6 bases from V and 7 bases from J, with 12 bases between. The V gene's germline CDR1 is MNHEY and CDR2 SMNVEV (reference sequence). The CDR3 covers 12 residues. The CDR3 region is CASRLITGEAFF. Written as DNA, the CDR3 is TGTGCCAGCAGACTCATAACGGGTGAAGCTTTCTTT.